What follows is one TCR beta chain and its context. This specimen belongs to a study of T cell repertoires in cytomegalovirus infection. V lost 6 bases to trimming and J lost 5 bases, with 25 bases between them. This CDR3 comprises 16 residues. The germline CDR1 and CDR2 sequences are DFQATT and SNEGSKA (reference sequence). Using its own MiXCR run on the reads, TCRdb lists one record per CDR3 protein. The data show 600,000 to 800,000 distinct CDR3 sequences, 24% seen once. The clonotype was recovered from a human donor in good health (CMV status not recorded). Some clones in this sample may be carry-over from other donors' samples. The J gene is TRBJ2-5, the V gene TRBV20-1; D is unresolved. Sample: CD8+ T cells from PBMCs. CDR3 DNA sequence: TGCAGTGCCCCCTCCCCCATGACTGGCCCCCAGGAGACCCAGTACTTC. Residues: CSAPSPMTGPQETQYF.